The clone carrying this T cell receptor (beta chain) was seen ten or more times. CDR1 and CDR2 from the germline V gene are MNHNS and SASEGT. V was pared by 4 bases and J by 1 base, with 8 bases between. The CDR3 loop spans 13 amino acids. The data were taken from a study of cytomegalovirus exposure and HLA in healthy donors. Clones were read by immunoSEQ multiplex PCR, and TCRdb kept only the in-frame ones, dropping some. Of around 300,000 clones listed, about nine tenths are singletons. This TCR was sampled from a woman aged 25-40 years in good health and CMV-seropositive. The chain links TRBV6-1 to TRBJ2-7; D not resolved. Sample: PBMCs. The CDR3: CASSGAKSYEQYF. The CDR3 region has the DNA TGTGCCAGCAGTGGGGCTAAATCCTACGAGCAGTACTTC.